This TCR beta chain was recovered during a study of T-cell memory formation after mild COVID-19. One entry per CDR3 protein, called by TCRdb with MiXCR from the 5' RACE reads. The profile shows 400,000 or so distinct CDR3 sequences, 20% of them singletons. V shed 1 base, J shed 4 bases, and the junction held 7 bases outside the gene matches. Germline V gene lookup returns CDR1 SGHVS and CDR2 FNYEAQ. The CDR3 consists of 16 residues. Whole-study findings and limits: Memory from before infection featured some responding clones, which suggests cross-reactive memory joined. Clones shrinking from day 15 to 85 showed even CD4/CD8 mixes; later expanders tilted CD4+. CD4+ clones that contracted lay mainly in CM and EM; CD8+ ones lay in EMRA.

This clonotype was recorded at least ten times. The target antigen is unknown. The sequenced sample was PBMCs or a T cell subset sorted from them (not recorded which). The receptor's source is an adult woman who had mild COVID-19 (a few samples of this study predate the infection). Cell type and time point are not known. The V and J genes are TRBV7-6 and TRBJ2-3; 8 bases line up with TRBD1. This CDR3 is CASSLVSRGQSDTQYF. The CDR3 nucleotides are TGTGCCAGCAGCTTAGTGTCCAGGGGGCAATCAGATACGCAGTATTTT.